This is a list of T cell receptor beta chains from one sample in a study of T-cell reconstitution after alpha-beta-depleted transplantation in children. MiXCR was run by TCRdb on the PCR reads, yielding one entry per CDR3 protein. The table includes 350,000 to 450,000 distinct CDR3 sequences, roughly 14% detected once. Sequences were derived from PBMCs, sampled from the stem cell graft. All receptors come from a human donor who donated a stem cell graft to a child with Fanconi anemia. The conserved cysteine and the conserved F or W are not part of the CDR3 here.

v_gene	j_gene	CDR3aa
TRBV6-2/TRBV6-3	TRBJ1-6	ASSYRESPLH
TRBV12-3/TRBV12-4	TRBJ1-6	ASMILNNSPLH
TRBV5-1	TRBJ2-5	ASSSGVQETQY
TRBV4-1	TRBJ1-1	ASSQEGAQNGGAF
TRBV5-1	TRBJ1-2	ASSFPGQGGRDGYT
TRBV5-1	TRBJ1-5	ASSYSGGSNQPQH
TRBV19	TRBJ2-4	ASSMGTQTENIQY
TRBV7-2	TRBJ1-5	ASSSQGKPQH
TRBV29-1	TRBJ2-2	SVGMVSNTGELF
TRBV7-8	TRBJ2-5	ASSSVLGSLYQETQY
TRBV20-1	TRBJ2-2	SAHRGRYGGELF
TRBV30	TRBJ2-7	AWSWDRSYEQY
TRBV12-3/TRBV12-4	TRBJ2-2	ASSLGTSGELF
TRBV9	TRBJ2-1	ASSGGQPGNEQF
TRBV7-6	TRBJ2-2	ASSFGDLGNTGELF
TRBV10-1	TRBJ2-2	ASSMRQGELF
TRBV28	TRBJ2-2	ASSLQVTNTGELF
TRBV12-3/TRBV12-4	TRBJ2-5	ASSPPQGETQY
TRBV6-1	TRBJ1-6	ASSRQGESPLH
TRBV10-3	TRBJ2-2	AISERENSGELF